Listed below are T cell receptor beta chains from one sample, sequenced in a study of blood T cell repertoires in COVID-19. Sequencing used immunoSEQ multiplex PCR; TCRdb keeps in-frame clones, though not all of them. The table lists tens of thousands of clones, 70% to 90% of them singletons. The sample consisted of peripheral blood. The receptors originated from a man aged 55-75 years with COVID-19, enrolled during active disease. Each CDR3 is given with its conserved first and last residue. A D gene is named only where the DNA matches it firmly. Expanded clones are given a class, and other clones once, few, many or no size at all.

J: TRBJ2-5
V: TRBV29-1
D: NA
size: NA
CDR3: CSVDRGSQETQYF
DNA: TGCAGCGTTGACAGGGGCTCACAAGAGACCCAGTACTTC

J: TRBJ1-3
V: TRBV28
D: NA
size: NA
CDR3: CASTLRGGNTIYF
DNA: TGTGCCAGCACCCTCCGGGGTGGAAACACCATATATTTT

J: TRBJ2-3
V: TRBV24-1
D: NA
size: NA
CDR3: CATSDPARGDTQYF
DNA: TGTGCCACCAGTGATCCCGCGCGGGGAGATACGCAGTATTTT

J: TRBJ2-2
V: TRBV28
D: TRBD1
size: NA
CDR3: CASSLWTGHTPNTGELFF
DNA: TGTGCCAGCAGTTTATGGACAGGGCATACACCGAACACCGGGGAGCTGTTTTTT

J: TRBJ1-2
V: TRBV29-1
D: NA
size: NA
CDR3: CSVEGRTDGYTF
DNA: TGCAGCGTTGAAGGCCGGACAGATGGCTACACCTTC

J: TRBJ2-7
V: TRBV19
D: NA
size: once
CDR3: CASSRRGEVGEQYF
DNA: TGTGCCAGTAGTAGACGAGGGGAGGTCGGGGAGCAGTACTTC

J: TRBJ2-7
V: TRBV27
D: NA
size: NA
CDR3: CASSARGGYYEQYF
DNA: TGTGCCAGCAGTGCCCGCGGGGGCTACTACGAGCAGTACTTC

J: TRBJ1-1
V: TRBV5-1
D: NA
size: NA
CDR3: CASSGGHKPLNTEAFF
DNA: TGCGCCAGCAGCGGCGGACATAAACCTTTGAACACTGAAGCTTTCTTT

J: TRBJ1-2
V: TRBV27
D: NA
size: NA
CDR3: CASSQQGLYGYTF
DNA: TGTGCCAGCAGTCAACAGGGCCTCTATGGCTACACCTTC

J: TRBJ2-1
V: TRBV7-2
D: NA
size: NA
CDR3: CASSFEATSPALYNEQFF
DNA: TGTGCCAGCAGCTTCGAGGCAACTAGTCCCGCTCTTTACAATGAGCAGTTCTTC

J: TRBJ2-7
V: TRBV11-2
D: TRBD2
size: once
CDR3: CASSPLGRGGRYYYEQYF
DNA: TGTGCCAGCAGCCCCTTAGGGCGGGGCGGGAGATATTACTACGAGCAGTACTTC

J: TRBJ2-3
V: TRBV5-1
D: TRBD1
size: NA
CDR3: CASSRTGSLSTDTQYF
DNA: TGCGCCAGCAGCCGGACAGGTTCGCTGAGCACAGATACGCAGTATTTT

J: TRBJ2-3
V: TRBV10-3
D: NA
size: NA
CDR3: CAISDDVGTQYF
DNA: TGTGCCATCAGTGATGATGTCGGTACGCAGTATTTT

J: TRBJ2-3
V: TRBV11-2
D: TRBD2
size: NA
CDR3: CASSPMAGVSTDTQYF
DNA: TGTGCCAGCAGCCCTATGGCGGGAGTATCAACAGATACGCAGTATTTT

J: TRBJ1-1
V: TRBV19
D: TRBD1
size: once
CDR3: CASSKRQGANRVTEAFF
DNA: TGTGCCAGTAGTAAACGACAGGGGGCAAACCGGGTGACTGAAGCTTTCTTT

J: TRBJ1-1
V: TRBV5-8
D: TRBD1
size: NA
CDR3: CASSLPGGHVGTEAFF
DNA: TGTGCCAGCAGCCTCCCAGGGGGCCACGTGGGAACTGAAGCTTTCTTT

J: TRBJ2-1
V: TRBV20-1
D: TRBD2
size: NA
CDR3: CSASNGRGGNEQFF
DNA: TGCAGTGCTAGTAACGGGAGGGGCGGCAATGAGCAGTTCTTC

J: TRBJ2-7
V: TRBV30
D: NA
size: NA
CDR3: CASDSSYEQYF
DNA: TGTGCCTCCGACAGCTCCTACGAGCAGTACTTC

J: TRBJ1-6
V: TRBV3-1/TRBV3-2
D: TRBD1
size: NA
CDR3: CASRPGQNNSPLHF
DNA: TGTGCCAGCAGACCGGGACAGAACAATTCACCCCTCCACTTT

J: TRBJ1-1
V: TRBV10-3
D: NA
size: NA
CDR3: CAISQGVYGNTEAFF
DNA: TGTGCCATCAGTCAAGGGGTCTATGGGAACACTGAAGCTTTCTTT

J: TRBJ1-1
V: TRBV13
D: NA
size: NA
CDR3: CASSFDRRGTEAFF
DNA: TGTGCCAGCAGCTTCGACCGAAGGGGCACTGAAGCTTTCTTT

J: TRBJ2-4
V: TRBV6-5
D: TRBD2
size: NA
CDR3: CASSSLAGAGNIQYF
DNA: TGTGCCAGCAGTTCCCTAGCGGGAGCGGGGAACATTCAGTACTTC

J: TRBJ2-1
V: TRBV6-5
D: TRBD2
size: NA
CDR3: CASSYSQRGYNEQFF
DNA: TGTGCCAGCAGTTACTCGCAGCGGGGGTACAATGAGCAGTTCTTC

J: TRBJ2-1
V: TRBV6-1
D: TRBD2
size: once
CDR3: CASSGRGRERNNEQFF
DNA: TGTGCCAGCAGTGGCCGAGGGAGGGAACGGAATAATGAGCAGTTCTTC

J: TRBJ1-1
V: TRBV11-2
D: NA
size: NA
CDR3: CASSLDPSMNTEAFF
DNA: TGTGCCAGCAGCTTAGATCCGAGCATGAACACTGAAGCTTTCTTT

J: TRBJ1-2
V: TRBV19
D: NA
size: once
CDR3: CASTPAVGGSYGYTF
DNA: TGTGCCAGTACCCCCGCAGTGGGGGGAAGCTATGGCTACACCTTC

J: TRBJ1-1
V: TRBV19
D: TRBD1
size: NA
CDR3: CASSMGQTNTEAFF
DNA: TGTGCCAGTAGTATGGGACAGACGAACACTGAAGCTTTCTTT

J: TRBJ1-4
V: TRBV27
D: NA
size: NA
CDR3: CASSQTRGIEKLFF
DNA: TGTGCCAGCAGTCAGACAAGGGGGATTGAAAAACTGTTTTTT

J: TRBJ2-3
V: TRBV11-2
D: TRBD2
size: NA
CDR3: CASSSGTSGRRGTDTQYF
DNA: TGTGCCAGCAGTTCCGGGACTAGCGGGAGGCGAGGCACAGATACGCAGTATTTT

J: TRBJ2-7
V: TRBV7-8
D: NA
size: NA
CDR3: CASSSSSYEQYF
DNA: TGTGCCAGCAGCTCGAGCTCCTACGAGCAGTACTTC

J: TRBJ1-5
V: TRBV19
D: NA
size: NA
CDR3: CASSIEEAPTNQPQHF
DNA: TGTGCCAGTAGTATAGAGGAGGCCCCCACTAATCAGCCCCAGCATTTT

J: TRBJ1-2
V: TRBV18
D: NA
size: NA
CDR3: CASSPGAGDNYGYTF
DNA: TGTGCCAGCTCACCAGGGGCGGGAGATAACTATGGCTACACCTTC

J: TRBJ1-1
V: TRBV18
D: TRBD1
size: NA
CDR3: CASSQWAGGANTEAFF
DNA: TGTGCCAGCTCACAGTGGGCAGGGGGCGCGAACACTGAAGCTTTCTTT

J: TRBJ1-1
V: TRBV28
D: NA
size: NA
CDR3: CASNLGGSMNTEAFF
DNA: TGTGCCAGCAACTTAGGGGGATCCATGAACACTGAAGCTTTCTTT

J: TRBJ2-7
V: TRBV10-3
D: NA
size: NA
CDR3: CAICKEAPSYEQYF
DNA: TGTGCCATCTGCAAGGAGGCTCCCTCCTACGAGCAGTACTTC

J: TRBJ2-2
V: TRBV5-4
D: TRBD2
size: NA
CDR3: CASSSTSGSVTGELFF
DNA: TGTGCCAGCAGCTCGACTAGCGGGAGTGTCACCGGGGAGCTGTTTTTT

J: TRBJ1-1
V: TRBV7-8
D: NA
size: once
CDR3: CASSFQGMNTEAFF
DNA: TGTGCCAGCAGCTTCCAGGGAATGAACACTGAAGCTTTCTTT

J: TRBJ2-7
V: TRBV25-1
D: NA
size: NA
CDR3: CASSDNKGISGYEQYF
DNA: TGTGCCAGCAGTGACAACAAGGGGATTAGTGGCTACGAGCAGTACTTC

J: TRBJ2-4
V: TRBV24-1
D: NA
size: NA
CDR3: CATSDSRGSGNIQYF
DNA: TGTGCCACCAGTGATTCAAGGGGGAGCGGAAACATTCAGTACTTC

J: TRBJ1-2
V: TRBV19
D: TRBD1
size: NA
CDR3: CASSQTGGYGYTF
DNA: TGTGCCAGTAGCCAGACAGGGGGCTATGGCTACACCTTC

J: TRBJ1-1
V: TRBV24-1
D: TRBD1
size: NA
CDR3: CATRGGRGKNTEAFF
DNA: TGTGCCACCAGAGGCGGCAGGGGGAAAAACACTGAAGCTTTCTTT

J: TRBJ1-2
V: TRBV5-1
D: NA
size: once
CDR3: CASSSDLGRESGGYTF
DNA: TGCGCCAGCAGCTCCGACCTGGGACGGGAGTCTGGTGGCTACACCTTC

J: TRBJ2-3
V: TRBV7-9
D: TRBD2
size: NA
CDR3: CASSFLKQRELESTDTQYF
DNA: TGTGCCAGCAGCTTTCTTAAGCAGCGGGAGTTGGAGAGCACAGATACGCAGTATTTT

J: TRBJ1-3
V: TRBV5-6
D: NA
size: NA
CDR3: CASSPRQLLSGNTIYF
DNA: TGTGCCAGCAGCCCCCGACAGCTCCTCTCTGGAAACACCATATATTTT

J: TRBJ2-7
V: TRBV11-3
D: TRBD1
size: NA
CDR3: CASSRDRVSEQYF
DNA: TGTGCCAGCAGCCGGGACAGGGTCTCCGAGCAGTACTTC

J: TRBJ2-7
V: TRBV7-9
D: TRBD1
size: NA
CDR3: CASSLGTGGIYEQYF
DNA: TGTGCCAGCAGCTTAGGGACAGGGGGTATCTACGAGCAGTACTTC

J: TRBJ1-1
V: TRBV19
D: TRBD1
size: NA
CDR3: CASSIEGQGLTEAFF
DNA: TGTGCCAGTAGTATAGAGGGACAGGGACTCACTGAAGCTTTCTTT

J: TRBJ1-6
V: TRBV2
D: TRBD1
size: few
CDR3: CASGDSSYNSPLHF
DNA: TGTGCCAGCGGGGACAGCTCCTATAATTCACCCCTCCACTTT

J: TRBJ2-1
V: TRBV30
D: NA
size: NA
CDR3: CAWRLGGGQFF
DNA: TGTGCCTGGAGGCTTGGGGGAGGACAGTTCTTC

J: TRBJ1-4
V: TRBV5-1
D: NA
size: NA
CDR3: CASSQRPGREEKLFF
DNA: TGCGCCAGCAGCCAACGCCCAGGAAGGGAGGAAAAACTGTTTTTT

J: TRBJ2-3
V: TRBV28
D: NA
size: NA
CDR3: CASSSGTILSTDTQYF
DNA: TGTGCCAGCAGTTCCGGAACTATCTTAAGCACAGATACGCAGTATTTT

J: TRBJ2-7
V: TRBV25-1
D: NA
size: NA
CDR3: CASSEWAGDYEQYF
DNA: TGTGCCAGCAGTGAATGGGCAGGCGACTACGAGCAGTACTTC

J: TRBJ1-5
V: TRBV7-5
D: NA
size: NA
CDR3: CARSYYGIRNQPQHF
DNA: TGTGCCAGAAGCTATTACGGTATTCGCAATCAGCCCCAGCATTTT